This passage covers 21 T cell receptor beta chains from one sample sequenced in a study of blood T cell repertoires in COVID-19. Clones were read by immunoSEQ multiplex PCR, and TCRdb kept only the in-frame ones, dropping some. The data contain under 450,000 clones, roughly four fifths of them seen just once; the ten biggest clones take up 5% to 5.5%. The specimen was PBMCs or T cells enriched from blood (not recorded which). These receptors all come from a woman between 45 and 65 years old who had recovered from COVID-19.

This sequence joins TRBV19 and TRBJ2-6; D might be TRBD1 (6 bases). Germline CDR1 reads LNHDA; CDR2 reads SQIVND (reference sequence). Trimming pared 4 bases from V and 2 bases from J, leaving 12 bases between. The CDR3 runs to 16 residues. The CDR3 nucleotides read TGTGCCAGTAGTACGCCAGGGGCGACTGGGGCCAACGTCCTGACTTTC. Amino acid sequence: CASSTPGATGANVLTF.

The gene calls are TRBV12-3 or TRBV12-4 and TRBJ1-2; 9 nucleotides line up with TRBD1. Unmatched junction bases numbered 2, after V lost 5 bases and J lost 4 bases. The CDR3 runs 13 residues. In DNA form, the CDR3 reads TGTGCCAGCAGTGAGGGACAGGGCTATGGCTACACCTTC. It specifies CASSEGQGYGYTF.

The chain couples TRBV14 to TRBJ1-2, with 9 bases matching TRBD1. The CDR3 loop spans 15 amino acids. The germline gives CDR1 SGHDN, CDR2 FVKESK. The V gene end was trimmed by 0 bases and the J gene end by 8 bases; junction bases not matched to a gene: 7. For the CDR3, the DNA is TGTGCCAGCAGCCAAGACAGGGACAGGGCGAGAGGCTACACCTTC. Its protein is CASSQDRDRARGYTF.

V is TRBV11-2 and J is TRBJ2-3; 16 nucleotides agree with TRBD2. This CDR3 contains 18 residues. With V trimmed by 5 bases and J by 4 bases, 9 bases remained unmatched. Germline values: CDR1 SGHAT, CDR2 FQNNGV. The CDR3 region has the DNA TGTGCCAGCAGCAAAACCGGGACTAGCGGGGGGGCTTCAGATACGCAGTATTTT. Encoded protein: CASSKTGTSGGASDTQYF. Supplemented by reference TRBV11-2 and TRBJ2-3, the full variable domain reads EAGVAQSPRYKIIEKRQSVAFWCNPISGHATLYWYQQILGQGPKLLIQFQNNGVVDDSQLPKDRFSAERLKGVDSTLKIQPAKLEDSAVYLCASSKTGTSGGASDTQYFGPGTRLTVL.

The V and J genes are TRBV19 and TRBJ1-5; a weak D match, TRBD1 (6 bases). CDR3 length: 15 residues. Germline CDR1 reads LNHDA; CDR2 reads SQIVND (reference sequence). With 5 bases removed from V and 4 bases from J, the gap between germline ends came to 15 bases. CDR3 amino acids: CASSWMAGVNQPQHF. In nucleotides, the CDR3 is TGTGCCAGTAGTTGGATGGCAGGGGTAAATCAGCCCCAGCATTTT. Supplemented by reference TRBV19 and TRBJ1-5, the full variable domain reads DGGITQSPKYLFRKEGQNVTLSCEQNLNHDAMYWYRQDPGQGLRLIYYSQIVNDFQKGDIAEGYSVSREKKESFPLTVTSAQKNPTAFYLCASSWMAGVNQPQHFGDGTRLSIL.

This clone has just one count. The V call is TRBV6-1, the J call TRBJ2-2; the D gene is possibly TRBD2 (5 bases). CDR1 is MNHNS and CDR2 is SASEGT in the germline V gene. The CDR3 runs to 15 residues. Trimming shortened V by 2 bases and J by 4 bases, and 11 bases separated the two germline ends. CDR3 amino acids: CASSEFEGGTGELFF. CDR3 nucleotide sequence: TGTGCCAGCAGTGAATTTGAGGGCGGCACCGGGGAGCTGTTTTTT.

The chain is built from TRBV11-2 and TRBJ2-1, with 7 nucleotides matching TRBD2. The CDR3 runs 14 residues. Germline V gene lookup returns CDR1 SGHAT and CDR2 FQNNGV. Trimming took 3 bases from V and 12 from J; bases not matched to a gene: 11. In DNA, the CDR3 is TGTGCCAGCAGCTTCGGACTAGTCTATCATGGGCAGTTCTTC. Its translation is CASSFGLVYHGQFF.

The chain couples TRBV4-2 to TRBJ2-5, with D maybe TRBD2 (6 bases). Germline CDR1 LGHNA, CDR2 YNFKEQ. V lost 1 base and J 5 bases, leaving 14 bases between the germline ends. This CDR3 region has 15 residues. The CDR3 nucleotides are TGTGCCAGCAGCCAAGGTCGGCGGGAATGGGAGACCCAGTACTTC. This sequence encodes CASSQGRREWETQYF.

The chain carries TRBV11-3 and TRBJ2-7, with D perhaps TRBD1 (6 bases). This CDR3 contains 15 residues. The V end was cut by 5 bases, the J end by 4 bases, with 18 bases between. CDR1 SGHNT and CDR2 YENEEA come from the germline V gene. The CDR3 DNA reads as TGTGCCAGCAGCCGAAGAACAGGGATGATTTACGAGCAGTACTTC. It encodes CASSRRTGMIYEQYF.

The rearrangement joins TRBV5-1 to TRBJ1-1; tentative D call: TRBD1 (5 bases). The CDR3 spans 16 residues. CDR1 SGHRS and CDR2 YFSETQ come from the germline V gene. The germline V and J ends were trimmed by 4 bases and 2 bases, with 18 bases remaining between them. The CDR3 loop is CASSVTGAGGNTEAFF. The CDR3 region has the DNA TGCGCCAGCAGCGTAACTGGGGCCGGCGGTAACACTGAAGCTTTCTTT.

DNA of the CDR3: TGTGCCAGCAGCGCCCGAACAGGGGGGACTGAAGCTTTCTTT. Protein: CASSARTGGTEAFF. The chain is built from TRBV9 and TRBJ1-1; 8 bases map to TRBD1. The CDR3 covers 14 residues. The junction had 6 bases not matched to a gene; V was cut back by 3 bases and J by 5 bases. The germline gives CDR1 SGDLS, CDR2 YYNGEE.

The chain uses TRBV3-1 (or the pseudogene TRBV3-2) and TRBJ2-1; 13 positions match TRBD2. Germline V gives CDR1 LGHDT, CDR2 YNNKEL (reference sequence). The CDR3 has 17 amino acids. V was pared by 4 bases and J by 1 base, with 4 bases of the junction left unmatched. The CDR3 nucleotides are TGTGCCAGCAGCCCTAGGACTAGCGGGGGATCCTACAATGAGCAGTTCTTC. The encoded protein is CASSPRTSGGSYNEQFF.

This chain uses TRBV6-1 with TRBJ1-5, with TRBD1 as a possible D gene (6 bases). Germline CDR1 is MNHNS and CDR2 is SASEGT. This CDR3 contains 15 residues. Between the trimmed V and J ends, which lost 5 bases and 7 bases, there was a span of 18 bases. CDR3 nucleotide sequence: TGTGCCAGCAGTAAAACAGGGTCGAGGGGACAGCCCCAGCATTTT. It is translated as CASSKTGSRGQPQHF.

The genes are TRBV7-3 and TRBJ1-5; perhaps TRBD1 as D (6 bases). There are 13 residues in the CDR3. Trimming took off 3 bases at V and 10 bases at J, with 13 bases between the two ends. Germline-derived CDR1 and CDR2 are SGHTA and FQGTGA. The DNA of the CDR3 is TGTGCCAGCAGCTTCCTAGCACAGGGTCCCCAGCATTTT. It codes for CASSFLAQGPQHF.

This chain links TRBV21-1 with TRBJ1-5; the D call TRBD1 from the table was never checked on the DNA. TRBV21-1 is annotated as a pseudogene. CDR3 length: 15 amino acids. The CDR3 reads CASNHRGSANQPQHF. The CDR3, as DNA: TGTGCCAGCAACCACAGGGGGTCAGCAAATCAGCCCCAGCATTTT.

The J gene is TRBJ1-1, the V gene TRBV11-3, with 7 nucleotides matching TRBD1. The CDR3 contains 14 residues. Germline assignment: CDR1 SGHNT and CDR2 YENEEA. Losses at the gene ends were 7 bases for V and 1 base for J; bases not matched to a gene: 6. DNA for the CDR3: TGTGCCAGCACACCGGAGGGGGCGAACACTGAAGCTTTCTTT. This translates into CASTPEGANTEAFF.

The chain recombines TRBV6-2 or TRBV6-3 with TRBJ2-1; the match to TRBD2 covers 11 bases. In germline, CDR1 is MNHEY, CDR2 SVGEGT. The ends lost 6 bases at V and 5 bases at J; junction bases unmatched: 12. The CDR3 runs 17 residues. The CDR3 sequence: CASSNANSGRGHNEQFF. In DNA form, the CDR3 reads TGTGCCAGCAGCAACGCTAATAGCGGGAGGGGCCACAATGAGCAGTTCTTC.

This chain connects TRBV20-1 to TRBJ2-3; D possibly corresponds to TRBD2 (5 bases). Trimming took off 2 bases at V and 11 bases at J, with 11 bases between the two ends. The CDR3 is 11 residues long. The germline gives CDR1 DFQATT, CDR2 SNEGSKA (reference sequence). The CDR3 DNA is TGCAGTGCTAGATCCCAACTAGTGCAGTATTTT. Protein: CSARSQLVQYF.

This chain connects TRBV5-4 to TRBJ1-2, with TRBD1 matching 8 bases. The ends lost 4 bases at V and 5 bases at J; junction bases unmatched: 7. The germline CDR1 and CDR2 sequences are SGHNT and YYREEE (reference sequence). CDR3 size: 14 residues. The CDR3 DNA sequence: TGTGCCAGCAGCCGCCCGACAGGGGTTTATGGCTACACCTTC. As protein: CASSRPTGVYGYTF.

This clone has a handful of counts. DNA of the CDR3: TGTGCCAGCAGCGTAGGGCGGACAGCTCCTGAGCCCCAGCATTTT. Translated: CASSVGRTAPEPQHF. The chain uses TRBV7-8 and TRBJ1-5, with D tentatively TRBD1 (6 bases). Germline V gene data show CDR1 as SGHVS and CDR2 as FQNEAQ. V was pared by 5 bases and J by 8 bases, with 19 bases between. The CDR3 is 15 amino acids.

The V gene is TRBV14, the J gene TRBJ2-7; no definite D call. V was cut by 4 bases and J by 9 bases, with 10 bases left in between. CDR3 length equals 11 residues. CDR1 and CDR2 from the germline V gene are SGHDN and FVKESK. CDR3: CASSPAVRQYF. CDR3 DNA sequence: TGTGCCAGCAGCCCCGCTGTGAGGCAGTACTTC.